This T cell receptor beta chain was obtained from a study of blood T cell repertoires in COVID-19. Study background: The United States, Italy and Spain were the sources of the acute and convalescent COVID-19 samples. PBMCs, B-cell-depleted T cells, or T cells were the source of the cDNA or gDNA that made up the material.

The V end lost 1 base, the J end lost 5 bases, and 7 bases lay between the germline ends. The CDR3 is 13 amino acids. Germline V gene sequence: CDR1 SGHKS, CDR2 YYEKEE (reference sequence). Source study methods: From reference gene primer amplification, estimates of nucleated cell counts were derived. Measured with immunoSEQ multiplex PCR; TCRdb has only the in-frame clones, and not every one. V, J and clone size are taken as reported in that table, and D and trimming were inferred from the DNA itself. The table has about 230,000 clones, 83% seen once. The receptor's source is a woman in her forties or fifties with acute or convalescent COVID-19. Material: peripheral blood. The chain uses TRBV5-5 and TRBJ2-1; D is ambiguous. CDR3 sequence reads: CASSLSQNNEQFF. CDR3 DNA sequence: TGTGCCAGCAGCTTGTCCCAGAACAATGAGCAGTTCTTC.